This T cell receptor beta chain derives from a study of blood T cells in healthy people across ages. Study-level background: Template switching picked up about one barcoded beta molecule for each two T cells. General observations from the study: Age showed a roughly linear inverse relationship with TCR beta diversity per million T cells.

V was shortened by 3 bases and J by 3 bases, with 11 bases between the two germline ends. This CDR3 contains 13 residues. Germline V gives CDR1 DFQATT, CDR2 SNEGSKA (reference sequence). With a J-beta primer mix and a sample-barcoded 5' primer, a second PCR ran about 7 to 12 cycles. TCRdb fed the 5' RACE reads into MiXCR, producing one record per CDR3 protein. This sample yields about 400,000 distinct CDR3 sequences, of which approximately 47% are seen a single time; about 54% belongs to the top ten. In the case of this clonotype: Its antigen is currently unknown.

Russia was home to the donors, healthy Caucasian individuals aged roughly 6 to 100. The authors drew 8 to 10 milliliters of peripheral blood from each donor. The TCR originated in a man aged 55 to 70 in good health. The chain links TRBV20-1 to TRBJ2-5; D is perhaps TRBD1 (5 bases). The sequencing sample was made of blood. The CDR3 DNA is TGCAGTGCTAGCCCACAGGAAAAAGAGACCCAGTACTTC. This sequence encodes CSASPQEKETQYF.